Listed below are T cell receptor beta chains from one sample, sequenced in a study of T cells in Graves' hyperthyroidism and ophthalmopathy. TCRdb analysed the multiplex PCR reads with MiXCR anew, one entry per CDR3 protein. Altogether around 600,000 distinct CDR3 sequences are present, 16% being singletons, with the ten largest covering roughly 3.3%. Input material: blood. The receptors stem from a woman aged 40 to 49 with Graves' ophthalmopathy. CDR3s leave out the opening cysteine and the closing phenylalanine or tryptophan.

v_gene	j_gene	CDR3aa
TRBV29-1	TRBJ1-1	SVVRHLDTEAF
TRBV7-2	TRBJ2-3	ASSPRLGREGRGSTDTQY
TRBV11-2	TRBJ2-7	ASRRLAGTSGDEQY
TRBV20-1	TRBJ1-3	SASRTGSGNTIY
TRBV12-3/TRBV12-4	TRBJ1-5	ASSQRDGQPQH
TRBV2	TRBJ2-1	ASRAGVAGRGDEQF
TRBV20-1	TRBJ2-1	SANPGTGGNEQF
TRBV7-9	TRBJ1-2	ASSLAVVGPTGYT
TRBV5-1	TRBJ2-7	ASSLDFQGVYEQY
TRBV7-9	TRBJ2-1	ASSPRRDSQPQEQF
TRBV5-4	TRBJ2-3	ASSTVERGTDTQY
TRBV11-2	TRBJ2-5	ASSLSRETQY
TRBV20-1	TRBJ2-7	SARRPSGFEGEQY
TRBV3-1	TRBJ2-3	ASSRVAGGSTDTQY
TRBV5-1	TRBJ1-6	ASSLDGDKYNSPLH
TRBV5-1	TRBJ2-3	ASSLDVGSGDTQY
TRBV5-4	TRBJ2-2	ASSQSGQGGPGGELF
TRBV2	TRBJ1-1	ASSGPGQRYPAF
TRBV20-1	TRBJ2-1	SATGQGNEQF
TRBV19	TRBJ1-5	ASSQGINQPQH
TRBV30	TRBJ1-2	AWSPTGLRAYGYT
TRBV11-2	TRBJ2-3	ASSALRTSGRAPDTQY
TRBV4-1	TRBJ2-7	ASSPIADYLYEQY
TRBV28	TRBJ1-1	ASSYRTDLTLNTEAF
TRBV28	TRBJ2-1	ASSLLGFGRPSGSILNEQF
TRBV7-8	TRBJ1-5	ASSLMPGGQPQH
TRBV9	TRBJ2-3	ASSLENLASGVSTDTQY
TRBV7-9	TRBJ2-5	ASSLAFGVSETQY
TRBV28	TRBJ1-5	ASRALDRANQPQH
TRBV4-2	TRBJ2-7	ASSQSDWSYEQY
TRBV18	TRBJ2-5	ASSPKADRRLETQY
TRBV24-1	TRBJ2-2	ATSDAPNTGELF
TRBV5-1	TRBJ2-3	ASAQGLAGTFTDTQY
TRBV7-8	TRBJ1-1	ASSSRGWNTEAF
TRBV20-1	TRBJ2-1	SATPLAASYNEQF
TRBV20-1	TRBJ1-1	SARGRGKTEAF
TRBV11-1	TRBJ2-7	ASSPSGTGSDEQY
TRBV6-1	TRBJ2-7	ATLDSYEQY
TRBV12-3/TRBV12-4	TRBJ1-2	ASTQGSPNYGYT
TRBV12-3/TRBV12-4	TRBJ1-1	ASRKTGGDRAF
TRBV28	TRBJ2-7	ASTPQGQGSYEQY
TRBV3-1	TRBJ1-4	ASSPLRGEKLF
TRBV19	TRBJ2-1	ASSTQGALSYNEQF